These 9 T cell receptor beta chains were sequenced from one sample in a study of T cell responses to AZD1222 COVID-19 vaccine. Profiling relied on immunoSEQ multiplex PCR, and the TCRdb table lists in-frame clones only, not all of them. The table has around 180,000 clones, under 95% seen once; the top ten hold approximately 1.5%. Sample: peripheral blood, taken 28 days after the second AZD1222 dose. The receptors come from an adult who received the AZD1222 COVID-19 vaccine.

The rearrangement joins TRBV9 to TRBJ2-1; the D is unclear. The germline V gene encodes CDR1 SGDLS and CDR2 YYNGEE. V was clipped by 7 bases and J by 0 bases, with 17 bases between them. The CDR3 covers 16 residues. The CDR3: CASAPGGPSSYNEQFF. The CDR3 DNA reads TGTGCCAGCGCCCCCGGCGGACCCAGCTCCTACAATGAGCAGTTCTTC.

This sequence joins TRBV7-9 and TRBJ2-5; D ambiguous. Germline CDR1 and CDR2: SEHNR and FQNEAQ (reference sequence). V lost 6 bases and J 0 bases, leaving 11 bases between the germline ends. The CDR3 totals 14 residues. The CDR3 DNA follows: TGTGCCAGCAGTTTTAGCAGGTACCAAGAGACCCAGTACTTC. Translation gives CASSFSRYQETQYF.

The chain combines TRBV10-2 with TRBJ1-2; D might be TRBD1 (6 bases). V shed 1 base and J shed 3 bases, with 12 bases lying between them. The CDR3 contains 15 residues. Germline values: CDR1 WSHSY, CDR2 SAAADI. CDR3 sequence: CASSEYSRGDYGYTF. For the CDR3, the DNA is TGCGCCAGCAGTGAGTATTCCAGGGGAGACTATGGCTACACCTTC.

V gene TRBV5-6 combines with J gene TRBJ1-1; TRBD1 is a possible D gene (6 bases). Germline V gene sequence: CDR1 SGHDT, CDR2 YYEEEE. V shed 4 bases and J shed 1 base, with 23 bases lying between them. The CDR3 totals 18 residues. The CDR3 nucleotides are TGTGCCAGCAGCCCCCTTCCGGGGGCAAATATTCCGAACACTGAAGCTTTCTTT. It yields the protein CASSPLPGANIPNTEAFF.

The chain combines TRBV7-9 with TRBJ1-6, with D perhaps TRBD1 (5 bases). The germline V gene encodes CDR1 SEHNR and CDR2 FQNEAQ (reference sequence). The CDR3 covers 14 residues. V lost 4 bases, J lost 5 bases, and 9 bases lay in between. The CDR3 coding sequence is TGTGCCAGCAGCTCAGGGACGGATAATTCACCCCTCCACTTT. Encoded protein: CASSSGTDNSPLHF. Full variable domain (remainder filled in from reference TRBV7-9 and TRBJ1-6): DTGVSQNPRHKITKRGQNVTFRCDPISEHNRLYWYRQTLGQGPEFLTYFQNEAQLEKSRLLSDRFSAERPKGSFSTLEIQRTEQGDSAMYLCASSSGTDNSPLHFGNGTRLTVT.

The chain couples TRBV7-9 to TRBJ1-2; 9 positions match TRBD1. The CDR3 runs to 15 residues. V lost 5 bases and J lost 3; bases outside the gene matches: 7. Germline CDR1 and CDR2: SEHNR and FQNEAQ (reference sequence). The CDR3 nucleotides are TGTGCCAGCAGCCGGACAGGGGCTCCGGACTATGGCTACACCTTC. It specifies CASSRTGAPDYGYTF.

This sequence joins TRBV19 and TRBJ1-2; the D is unclear. Trimming left V 3 bases short and J 4 bases short, with 12 bases between. This CDR3 has 14 residues. Germline CDR1 LNHDA, CDR2 SQIVND (reference sequence). Here the CDR3 DNA reads TGTGCCAGTAGTATTATGAGGGAAAGCTATGGCTACACCTTC. As protein: CASSIMRESYGYTF.

The chain couples TRBV6-5 to TRBJ1-4; 7 positions match TRBD1. The CDR3 loop spans 13 amino acids. V was clipped by 6 bases and J by 8 bases; unmatched bases: 6. Per the germline V gene, CDR1 is MNHEY and CDR2 is SVGAGI. CDR3: CASRTDRVEKLFF. The CDR3 nucleotides read TGTGCCAGCAGAACCGACAGGGTAGAAAAACTGTTTTTT.

The CDR3 region is CSASRGSSYEQYF. The CDR3 coding sequence is TGCAGTGCTAGTAGGGGCAGTTCCTACGAGCAGTACTTC. The rearrangement links TRBV20-1 to TRBJ2-7, with D possibly being TRBD1 (5 bases). Germline V gene sequence: CDR1 DFQATT, CDR2 SNEGSKA (reference sequence). V was pared by 3 bases and J by 1 base, with 10 bases between. The CDR3 runs to 13 residues.